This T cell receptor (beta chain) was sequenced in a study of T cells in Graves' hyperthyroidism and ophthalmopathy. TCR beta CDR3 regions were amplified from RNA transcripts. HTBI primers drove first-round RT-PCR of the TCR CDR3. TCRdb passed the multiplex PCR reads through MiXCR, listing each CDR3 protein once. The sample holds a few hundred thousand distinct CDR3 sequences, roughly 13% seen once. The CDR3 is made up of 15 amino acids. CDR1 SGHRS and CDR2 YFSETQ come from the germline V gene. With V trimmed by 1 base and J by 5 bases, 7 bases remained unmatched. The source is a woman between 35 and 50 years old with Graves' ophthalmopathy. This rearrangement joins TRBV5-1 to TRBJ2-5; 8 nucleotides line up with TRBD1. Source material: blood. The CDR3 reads CASSLKQGAGETQYF. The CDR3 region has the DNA TGCGCCAGCAGCTTGAAGCAGGGGGCGGGGGAGACCCAGTACTTC.